One and the same sample provided the 7 T cell receptor beta chains below, sequenced in a study of OX40 agonist ivuxolimab in advanced cancers. Produced via immunoSEQ multiplex PCR; TCRdb's table is partial and in-frame only. The sample lists around 62,000 clones, roughly 88% occurring once. This specimen consisted of CD4+ or CD8+ T cells sorted from blood, obtained in a trial of the OX40 agonist ivuxolimab. The receptors were gathered from an adult with an advanced solid tumor such as melanoma, head and neck, liver or kidney cancer.

The CDR3 here is CATRGLAETQETQYF. CDR3 DNA: TGTGCCACCAGGGGGCTAGCGGAGACCCAAGAGACCCAGTACTTC. The rearrangement joins TRBV27 to TRBJ2-5; a weak D match, TRBD1 (8 bases). Germline values: CDR1 MNHEY, CDR2 SMNVEV (reference sequence). The CDR3 extends over 15 amino acids. Deletions cut 10 bases from V and 1 base from J, with 19 bases between.

The V call is TRBV6-5, the J call TRBJ1-3, with D maybe TRBD1 (5 bases). The germline CDR1 and CDR2 sequences are MNHEY and SVGAGI. Between the trimmed V and J ends, which lost 6 bases and 0 bases, there was a span of 12 bases. CDR3 length: 15 residues. CDR3 sequence (DNA): TGTGCCAGCAGCCCCGACAGTTACTCTGGAAACACCATATATTTT. This translates into CASSPDSYSGNTIYF.

CDR3 sequence: CASSSTFWGSTDTQYF. DNA of the CDR3: TGTGCCAGCAGCTCCACTTTTTGGGGGAGCACAGATACGCAGTATTTT. The chain has TRBV7-3 and TRBJ2-3; D is tentatively TRBD1 or TRBD2 (5 bases each). Trimming left V 4 bases short and J 0 bases short, with 14 bases between. The CDR3 spans 16 residues. In germline, CDR1 is SGHTA, CDR2 FQGTGA.

This clone has only one observation. This chain links TRBV4-1 with TRBJ2-6; D is ambiguous. The CDR3 runs 17 residues. Germline CDR1 MGHRA, CDR2 YSYEKL. V lost 1 base, J lost 0 bases, and 10 bases lay in between. CDR3 sequence: CASSQGDIRSGANVLTF. The CDR3 coding sequence is TGCGCCAGCAGCCAAGGTGACATCCGCTCTGGGGCCAACGTCCTGACTTTC.

The chain employs TRBV12-5 and TRBJ2-2, with 11 bases lining up with TRBD2. The CDR3 is 17 residues long. From germline, CDR1 is LGHNT and CDR2 FRNRAP. V gave up 3 bases and J gave up 5 bases; unmatched junction bases: 8. Here the CDR3 reads CASGFYTSGRTTGELFF. CDR3 sequence (DNA): TGTGCTAGTGGTTTTTATACTAGCGGGAGAACGACCGGGGAGCTGTTTTTT.

CDR3 protein: CASSEHSQETQYF. In DNA, the CDR3 is TGCGCCAGCAGTGAGCACAGCCAAGAGACCCAGTACTTC. This chain uses TRBV10-2 with TRBJ2-5, with unresolved D. CDR3 length equals 13 residues. Deletions cut 2 bases from V and 1 base from J, with 5 bases between. Looked up from germline, CDR1 is WSHSY and CDR2 is SAAADI.

V gene TRBV2 combines with J gene TRBJ2-1; D ambiguous. V was cut by 2 bases and J by 8 bases, with 16 bases left in between. This CDR3 region has 15 residues. CDR1 and CDR2 from the germline V gene are SNHLY and FYNNEI. CDR3 protein: CASSEPGGPSDEQFF. The CDR3, as DNA: TGTGCCAGCAGTGAACCGGGCGGCCCATCCGATGAGCAGTTCTTC.